These T cell receptor beta chains were read from a single sample in a study of cytotoxic CD8 clonotypes in ibrutinib-treated CLL. Measured with immunoSEQ multiplex PCR; TCRdb has only the in-frame clones, and not every one. The profile covers some 140,000 clones, with around 93% appearing a single time and 10% to 13% taken by the ten largest. Specimen: PBMCs, collected after 12 months of ibrutinib treatment. The receptors here all came from a human donor with chronic lymphocytic leukemia. The CDR3 runs from the conserved cysteine through the conserved F or W. D genes are given only for firm matches. Size values are once, few and many counts, or a class for expanded clones, and some rows have none.

CDR3aa	CDR3nt	d_gene	v_gene	j_gene	abundance
CASSYAGGRVTEAFF	TGTGCCAGCAGTTACGCGGGGGGGCGCGTAACTGAAGCTTTCTTT	.	TRBV6-5	TRBJ1-1	.
CATNQGAKAQPQHF	TGTGCCACCAACCAGGGGGCGAAAGCTCAGCCCCAGCATTTT	TRBD1	TRBV15	TRBJ1-5	.
CASSPGTSGSYEQYF	TGTGCCAGCAGCCCCGGGACTAGCGGGAGCTACGAGCAGTACTTC	TRBD2	TRBV7-8	TRBJ2-7	.
CASSEAQGYSNQPQHF	TGTGCCAGCAGTGAAGCCCAGGGATATAGCAATCAGCCCCAGCATTTT	.	TRBV6-1	TRBJ1-5	.
CASSIENFWSYNEQFF	TGTGCCAGTAGTATAGAAAACTTCTGGTCCTACAATGAGCAGTTCTTC	.	TRBV19	TRBJ2-1	.
CATRALAAYTGELFF	TGTGCCACCAGAGCCCTAGCGGCATACACCGGGGAGCTGTTTTTT	TRBD2	TRBV15	TRBJ2-2	once
CASSPGIYEQYF	TGTGCCAGCTCACCCGGGATCTACGAGCAGTACTTC	.	TRBV18	TRBJ2-7	.
CASSSTGLGYQETQYF	TGTGCCAGCAGCTCCACGGGATTAGGGTACCAAGAGACCCAGTACTTC	.	TRBV7-3	TRBJ2-5	.
CASSSADSPTYEQYF	TGTGCCAGTAGTTCCGCGGACTCACCAACCTACGAGCAGTACTTC	.	TRBV19	TRBJ2-7	.
CATSGRRSYEQYF	TGTGCCACCAGCGGCCGGAGGTCCTACGAGCAGTACTTC	.	TRBV15	TRBJ2-7	.
CASSWTAIDSEQYF	TGTGCCAGCAGTTGGACAGCAATAGACAGCGAGCAGTACTTC	.	TRBV6-5	TRBJ2-7	.
CASSLSWGGNTDTQHF	TGTGCCAGCAGTTTATCGTGGGGTGGGAACACAGATACCCAGCATTTT	.	TRBV28	TRBJ1-5	.
CASSRGTEASTDTQYF	TGTGCCAGCAGCAGAGGGACTGAGGCTAGCACAGATACGCAGTATTTT	.	TRBV7-3	TRBJ2-3	.
CASSSTRTSGINEQFF	TGTGCCAGCAGCTCGACTCGGACTAGCGGGATCAATGAGCAGTTCTTC	TRBD2	TRBV7-9	TRBJ2-1	.
CASSLSGTSAHNEQFF	TGTGCCAGCAGTTTATCCGGGACTAGCGCTCACAATGAGCAGTTCTTC	TRBD2	TRBV27	TRBJ2-1	.
CASSQEKTYEQYF	TGTGCCAGCAGCCAGGAGAAGACCTACGAGCAGTACTTC	.	TRBV2	TRBJ2-7	.
CASSVAGSVVNEQFF	TGTGCCAGCAGCGTAGCCGGAAGCGTAGTTAATGAGCAGTTCTTC	.	TRBV9	TRBJ2-1	.
CASSYSKAYGYTF	TGTGCCAGCAGTTACTCGAAGGCCTATGGCTACACCTTC	.	TRBV6-6	TRBJ1-2	.
CASSLPPPVGRQPQHF	TGTGCCAGCAGTTTACCCCCCCCCGTGGGGCGTCAGCCCCAGCATTTT	.	TRBV28	TRBJ1-5	.
CASSNPLREGHHEQYF	TGTGCCAGCAGCAACCCCCTCCGGGAGGGCCACCACGAGCAGTACTTC	TRBD2	TRBV7-6	TRBJ2-7	.
CASSEGISGANVLTF	TGTGCCAGCAGTGAAGGGATCTCTGGGGCCAACGTCCTGACTTTC	.	TRBV2	TRBJ2-6	.
CASSLAGPYEQYF	TGTGCCAGCAGCTTAGCGGGTCCCTACGAGCAGTACTTC	.	TRBV7-3	TRBJ2-7	.
CASSLRLAAYNEQFF	TGCGCCAGCAGCTTGAGGCTAGCGGCCTACAATGAGCAGTTCTTC	TRBD2	TRBV5-1	TRBJ2-1	.
CASSYSPALGTGELFF	TGTGCCAGCAGTTATTCGCCGGCATTAGGCACCGGGGAGCTGTTTTTT	.	TRBV6-5	TRBJ2-2	.
CASGPGQALWEKLFF	TGTGCTAGTGGACCCGGGCAGGCTTTATGGGAAAAACTGTTTTTT	.	TRBV12-5	TRBJ1-4	once
CASSLAGLAGGLDEQYF	TGTGCCAGCAGCTTAGCGGGCCTAGCGGGAGGGCTGGACGAGCAGTACTTC	TRBD2	TRBV7-2	TRBJ2-7	.
CASSSTGGYEQYF	TGTGCCAGCAGCTCGACAGGGGGCTACGAGCAGTACTTC	TRBD1	TRBV7-3	TRBJ2-7	once
CASSGQTSASGELFF	TGCGCCAGCAGCGGTCAGACTAGCGCGTCCGGGGAGCTGTTTTTT	TRBD2	TRBV5-1	TRBJ2-2	.
CAWSIGGSSTDTQYF	TGTGCCTGGAGTATCGGGGGTTCTAGCACAGATACGCAGTATTTT	.	TRBV30	TRBJ2-3	.
CASRPGGQHFSYEQYF	TGTGCCAGCAGACCCGGGGGACAACATTTCTCCTACGAGCAGTACTTC	.	TRBV28	TRBJ2-7	.
CAIGTGFSNQPQHF	TGTGCCATCGGGACAGGGTTTAGCAATCAGCCCCAGCATTTT	TRBD1	TRBV28	TRBJ1-5	.
CASLMGQGIIGELFF	TGTGCCAGTCTTATGGGACAGGGGATAATCGGGGAGCTGTTTTTT	TRBD1	TRBV19	TRBJ2-2	.
CASRPLVSISYNEQFF	TGTGCCAGCAGACCTCTAGTGTCCATCTCCTACAATGAGCAGTTCTTC	.	TRBV7-8	TRBJ2-1	.
CASSSRQGANSDTQYF	TGTGCCAGCAGTTCCCGACAGGGGGCGAATTCAGATACGCAGTATTTT	TRBD1	TRBV28	TRBJ2-3	.
CASSPDRQTEAFF	TGTGCCAGCTCACCGGACAGGCAAACTGAAGCTTTCTTT	TRBD1	TRBV18	TRBJ1-1	.
CASSFRHAIDTEAFF	TGTGCCAGCAGCTTTAGGCACGCCATCGACACTGAAGCTTTCTTT	.	TRBV7-8	TRBJ1-1	.
CASSSVRSDRDYEQYF	TGTGCCAGCAGCTCAGTAAGGAGTGACAGGGACTACGAGCAGTACTTC	TRBD1	TRBV7-9	TRBJ2-7	once
CASSLSWADNSNQPQHF	TGTGCCAGCAGCTTAAGTTGGGCAGATAATAGCAATCAGCCCCAGCATTTT	.	TRBV7-9	TRBJ1-5	.
CAISESRGVGSTYEQYF	TGTGCCATCAGTGAGTCGCGAGGGGTAGGTTCGACCTACGAGCAGTACTTC	.	TRBV10-3	TRBJ2-7	.
CASPGASIYGYTF	TGCGCCAGCCCCGGGGCCTCTATCTATGGCTACACCTTC	.	TRBV10-1	TRBJ1-2	few
CASSLGQGTDTQYF	TGTGCCAGCAGCTTAGGGCAGGGGACGGATACGCAGTATTTT	.	TRBV7-2	TRBJ2-3	.
CASSLTYAGEQFF	TGTGCCAGCAGCTTAACGTATGCAGGGGAGCAGTTCTTC	.	TRBV7-3	TRBJ2-1	.
CASSADLGRTYEQYF	TGTGCCAGTAGCGCCGACTTAGGCAGAACCTACGAGCAGTACTTC	.	TRBV19	TRBJ2-7	.
CASSPGIAAYEQYF	TGCGCCAGCAGCCCAGGGATAGCGGCCTACGAGCAGTACTTC	.	TRBV5-1	TRBJ2-7	.
CASSFSGGPQHF	TGTGCCAGCAGCTTCTCTGGAGGGCCCCAGCATTTT	.	TRBV5-8	TRBJ1-5	.
CASSAWASGRAAINEQFF	TGTGCCAGTAGTGCATGGGCTAGCGGGAGGGCCGCGATCAATGAGCAGTTCTTC	TRBD2	TRBV19	TRBJ2-1	.
CASKGQGIAYGYTF	TGTGCCAGCAAGGGACAGGGGATTGCCTATGGCTACACCTTC	TRBD1	TRBV6-5	TRBJ1-2	.
CASSAQGDYGYTF	TGTGCCAGCAGTGCACAGGGCGACTATGGCTACACCTTC	.	TRBV6-1	TRBJ1-2	.
CASSPRGRDEKLFF	TGTGCCTCCTCGCCCAGGGGGCGCGATGAAAAACTGTTTTTT	TRBD1	TRBV30	TRBJ1-4	.
CASSPALGEETQYF	TGTGCCAGCAGTCCCGCACTGGGAGAAGAGACCCAGTACTTC	.	TRBV28	TRBJ2-5	.
CASSQITDTQYF	TGTGCCAGCAGCCAAATTACAGATACGCAGTATTTT	.	TRBV5-4	TRBJ2-3	.
CASTKSVELFF	TGTGCCAGCACTAAGTCCGTAGAGCTGTTTTTT	.	TRBV7-9	TRBJ2-2	.
CASSSNTGREQFF	TGCGCCAGCAGCTCCAACACCGGACGTGAGCAGTTCTTC	.	TRBV5-1	TRBJ2-1	.
CASSYSTGGNEQYF	TGTGCCAGCAGTTACTCGACAGGGGGGAACGAGCAGTACTTC	TRBD1	TRBV6-6	TRBJ2-7	.
CASSSPWRGLTEAFF	TGTGCCAGCAGTTCCCCCTGGAGGGGGCTCACTGAAGCTTTCTTT	TRBD1	TRBV27	TRBJ1-1	.
CASSWTGGQETQYF	TGCGCCAGCAGCTGGACAGGGGGCCAAGAGACCCAGTACTTC	TRBD1	TRBV5-1	TRBJ2-5	once
CASPQVVGYTEAFF	TGTGCCAGCCCCCAGGTGGTTGGGTACACTGAAGCTTTCTTT	.	TRBV6-1	TRBJ1-1	.
CASSQFRKPRGRVGYTF	TGCGCCAGCAGTCAATTCCGCAAGCCCCGAGGTCGGGTTGGCTACACCTTC	.	TRBV23-1	TRBJ1-2	few
CASSTNPGGQETQYF	TGTGCCAGCAGCACAAATCCAGGGGGCCAAGAGACCCAGTACTTC	TRBD1	TRBV7-9	TRBJ2-5	.
CASKEREVDGELFF	TGTGCCAGCAAGGAGCGGGAGGTCGACGGGGAGCTGTTTTTT	TRBD2	TRBV2	TRBJ2-2	.